The 19 T cell receptor beta chains in this list originate from one sample, sequenced in a study of technical replicates of blood from a handful of donors. The assay was immunoSEQ multiplex PCR, and TCRdb's table has in-frame clones only and misses some. This table has about 14,000 clones, roughly 84% appearing once. Sequenced sample: PBMCs. The receptor set was obtained from a human donor in good health.

This chain connects TRBV30 to TRBJ2-7; 7 nucleotides line up with TRBD1. V shed 3 bases and J 4 bases; nucleotides not matched to a gene: 12. Germline V lookup: CDR1 GTSNPN, CDR2 SVGIG (reference sequence). CDR3 length: 15 amino acids. The CDR3 loop reads CAWRGLLGQSYEQYF. The CDR3 DNA reads TGTGCCTGGAGGGGGTTGTTGGGACAGTCGTACGAGCAGTACTTC.

The V and J genes are TRBV29-1 and TRBJ2-7; TRBD2 matches at 10 bases. Germline assignment: CDR1 SQVTM and CDR2 ANQGSEA. The length of the CDR3 is 17 residues. With V trimmed by 1 base and J by 2 bases, 11 bases remained unmatched. The CDR3 nucleotides read TGCAGCGTTGAAGTTGTTCCTCTAGCGGGGGTGGCCTACGAGCAGTACTTC. Amino acid sequence: CSVEVVPLAGVAYEQYF.

J is TRBJ2-2 and V is TRBV7-9, with 7 bases lining up with TRBD2. This CDR3 region has 17 residues. J was trimmed by 5 bases and V by 1 base; bases with no gene match: 10. The germline CDR1 and CDR2 sequences are SEHNR and FQNEAQ (reference sequence). This chain's CDR3 is CASSLELRRERTGELFF. Here the CDR3 DNA reads TGTGCCAGCAGCTTAGAGCTGAGGCGGGAGAGGACCGGGGAGCTGTTTTTT.

The genes are TRBV7-9 and TRBJ2-3; 12 bases align to TRBD2. The trim removed 5 bases at V and 5 bases at J, leaving 5 bases unmatched. CDR1 and CDR2 (germline): SEHNR, FQNEAQ (reference sequence). This CDR3 is built from 15 residues. The CDR3 reads CASSPGTSGLDTQYF. The CDR3 nucleotides are TGTGCCAGCAGCCCCGGGACTAGCGGGTTAGATACGCAGTATTTT.

The chain couples TRBV7-2 to TRBJ2-5; 8 bases are a match to TRBD2. CDR3 size: 16 residues. The germline V gene encodes CDR1 SGHTA and CDR2 FQGNSA. Trimming took 5 bases from V and 0 from J; bases not matched to a gene: 8. The CDR3: CASSPRIAGYQETQYF. Written as DNA, the CDR3 is TGTGCCAGCAGCCCCCGGATAGCGGGGTACCAAGAGACCCAGTACTTC.

The V call is TRBV29-1, the J call TRBJ2-3, with 8 bases fitting TRBD2. V gave up 1 base and J gave up 5 bases; unmatched junction bases: 8. Germline lookup yields CDR1 SQVTM and CDR2 ANQGSEA. CDR3 length: 15 amino acids. The DNA for the CDR3 is TGCAGCGTTGAAGCCGCCGGGGGGGCGGGAGATACGCAGTATTTT. This translates into CSVEAAGGAGDTQYF.

Here the CDR3 reads CASSLGPSGVHPTQYF. The CDR3, as DNA: TGTGCCAGCAGCTTAGGCCCTAGCGGAGTCCATCCTACGCAGTATTTT. The chain combines TRBV11-2 with TRBJ2-3; 7 positions match TRBD2. The V segment lost 1 base and the J segment 8 bases; nucleotides outside the gene matches: 12. CDR1 is SGHAT and CDR2 is FQNNGV in the germline V gene. This CDR3 is built from 16 residues. Combining the CDR3 with reference TRBV11-2 and TRBJ2-3 gives the whole variable domain EAGVAQSPRYKIIEKRQSVAFWCNPISGHATLYWYQQILGQGPKLLIQFQNNGVVDDSQLPKDRFSAERLKGVDSTLKIQPAKLEDSAVYLCASSLGPSGVHPTQYFGPGTRLTVL.

The chain joins TRBV29-1 to TRBJ2-5; 7 nucleotides align to TRBD2. V was pared by 4 bases and J by 2 bases, with 4 bases of the junction left unmatched. Germline assignment: CDR1 SQVTM and CDR2 ANQGSEA. The CDR3 is 13 residues long. Here the CDR3 reads CSVGRGGQETQYF. DNA of the CDR3: TGCAGCGTTGGCCGGGGAGGGCAAGAGACCCAGTACTTC.

This clone has just one count. This chain links TRBV14 with TRBJ2-7; D unclear. The V end was cut by 4 bases, the J end by 8 bases, with 15 bases between. This CDR3 region has 13 residues. Germline CDR1 SGHDN, CDR2 FVKESK. For the CDR3, the DNA is TGTGCCAGCAGCCGATCACCAACTATACAGCAGTACTTC. It codes for CASSRSPTIQQYF.

V is TRBV2 and J is TRBJ1-2; D uncertain. Germline V lookup: CDR1 SNHLY, CDR2 FYNNEI. Deletions cut 2 bases from V and 2 bases from J, with 9 bases between. The CDR3 is made up of 14 amino acids. Here the CDR3 reads CASSETGRNYGYTF. In nucleotides, the CDR3 is TGTGCCAGCAGTGAAACGGGGAGGAACTATGGCTACACCTTC.

This chain connects TRBV10-1 to TRBJ2-1, with 7 bases fitting TRBD2. With V trimmed by 6 bases and J by 5 bases, 10 bases remained unmatched. The CDR3 is 15 residues long. Germline V gene sequence: CDR1 WNHNN, CDR2 SYGVQD (reference sequence). CDR3 sequence reads: CASRPGGSRDNEQFF. The CDR3 nucleotides read TGCGCCAGCAGGCCGGGCGGGAGTCGAGACAATGAGCAGTTCTTC.

This chain links TRBV19 with TRBJ1-5, with TRBD1 identical over 8 bases. The germline CDR1 and CDR2 sequences are LNHDA and SQIVND (reference sequence). J gave up 7 bases and V 10 bases, and 6 bases lay outside the gene matches. The CDR3 runs 12 residues. CDR3 in amino acids: CATGQGNQPQHF. In nucleotides, the CDR3 is TGTGCCACCGGACAGGGTAACCAGCCCCAGCATTTT.

This clone was counted only a few times. This rearrangement joins TRBV14 to TRBJ1-2; the match to TRBD1 covers 7 bases. With V trimmed by 4 bases and J by 3 bases, 2 bases remained unmatched. Germline CDR1 reads SGHDN; CDR2 reads FVKESK. The CDR3 consists of 13 residues. The CDR3 sequence is CASSLGQDYGYTF. CDR3 nucleotide sequence: TGTGCCAGCAGCCTCGGACAGGACTATGGCTACACCTTC.

The CDR3: CASSLGRQGAADEQFF. The CDR3, as DNA: TGTGCCAGCAGCTTGGGCCGGCAGGGGGCGGCAGATGAGCAGTTCTTC. V usage is TRBV5-4 and J usage is TRBJ2-1; 8 nucleotides match TRBD1. The length of the CDR3 is 16 residues. The trim removed 0 bases at V and 8 bases at J, leaving 10 bases unmatched. The germline CDR1 and CDR2 sequences are SGHNT and YYREEE (reference sequence).

The table lists this clone with a few counts. The CDR3: CASSIAQASLPQHF. In DNA form, the CDR3 reads TGTGCCAGTAGTATAGCCCAGGCTAGCCTGCCCCAGCATTTT. The V call is TRBV19, the J call TRBJ1-5; D gene unclear. The V gene's germline CDR1 is LNHDA and CDR2 SQIVND (reference sequence). This CDR3 region has 14 residues. Trimming shortened V by 1 base and J by 9 bases, and 13 bases separated the two germline ends.

This clone was seen a handful of times. This chain uses TRBV4-1 with TRBJ1-5, with D perhaps TRBD1 (5 bases). Germline CDR1 is MGHRA and CDR2 is YSYEKL. This CDR3 spans 16 amino acids. With 0 bases removed from V and 3 bases from J, the gap between germline ends came to 12 bases. CDR3 sequence (DNA): TGCGCCAGCAGCCAAGATCGGGACTCCCTCAATCAGCCCCAGCATTTT. This codes for CASSQDRDSLNQPQHF.

The chain combines TRBV5-8 with TRBJ1-3; D gene ambiguous. Per germline, CDR1 SGHTS and CDR2 YDEGEE. V was cut by 1 base and J by 2 bases, with 10 bases left in between. This CDR3 has 15 residues. The chain's CDR3 is CASSLQGAAGNTIYF. The CDR3 DNA reads TGTGCCAGCAGCTTGCAAGGAGCTGCTGGAAACACCATATATTTT. Looking up the rest from reference TRBV5-8 and TRBJ1-3 gives the full variable domain: EAGVTQSPTHLIKTRGQQATLRCSPISGHTSVYWYQQALGLGLQFLLWYDEGEERNRGNFPPRFSGRQFPNYSSELNVNALELEDSALYLCASSLQGAAGNTIYFGEGSWLTVV.

The V and J genes are TRBV5-1 and TRBJ2-2, with 7 bases aligning to TRBD2. The V segment lost 3 bases and the J segment 3 bases; nucleotides outside the gene matches: 11. Germline CDR1 reads SGHRS; CDR2 reads YFSETQ. The CDR3 spans 17 residues. CDR3 amino acids: CASSSPRAGEDTGELFF. The CDR3 DNA sequence: TGCGCCAGCAGCTCCCCTCGGGCGGGAGAGGACACCGGGGAGCTGTTTTTT.

The CDR3 DNA sequence: TGCAGCGCGAGGGCGGACGAGCAGTACTTC. Translating gives CSARADEQYF. V gene TRBV29-1 combines with J gene TRBJ2-7; D is possibly TRBD2 (5 bases). The CDR3 has 10 residues. V was trimmed by 7 bases and J by 5 bases, leaving 9 bases between them. In germline, CDR1 is SQVTM, CDR2 ANQGSEA.